The entry below gives a single TCR beta chain sequence along with its context. Its antigen is still unknown. The CDR3 has 13 residues. The germline gives CDR1 SEHNR, CDR2 FQNEAQ (reference sequence). The ends were cut back, 5 bases at V and 4 bases at J, with 11 bases in the middle. The data were obtained in a study of shared clonotypes between healthy human individuals. Notes on the study in general: Compared with memory subsets, naive subsets generally had larger estimated richness. Sampling covered nothing but blood. Tissue TCR repertoires likely differ from those found in blood.

Division of CD4+ cells produced a CD45RA+ naive subset and a CD45RA-negative memory subset. Clones were read by immunoSEQ multiplex PCR, and TCRdb kept only the in-frame ones, dropping some. The sample yields 1 million to 1.3 million clones, around 78% seen once. The sample was memory CD4+ T cells from PBMCs. Sample subset: CD45RA-negative fraction. J is TRBJ1-2 and V is TRBV7-9; D ambiguous. The TCR was taken from a man between 18 and 35 years old in good health. Some clones in this sample may be carry-over from other donors' samples. DNA of the CDR3: TGTGCCAGCAGCGTAGACGGAATCTATGGCTACACCTTC. It yields the protein CASSVDGIYGYTF.